This TCR beta chain was captured by sequencing in a study of cytomegalovirus exposure and HLA in healthy donors (dated by TCRdb to about 2017). About the study as a whole: A later analysis indicated that the 120 or so validation repertoires were generated on the platform also employed for the approximately 700 repertoires of the first cohort. The study aimed to test whether cataloging public T cell receptors could reveal signatures of past pathogen exposure. Besides the first cohort of under 700 subjects, a separate validation cohort made up of roughly 120 different subjects was used. High-throughput TCR immunosequencing, statistical association of individual TCRs with disease status, and machine learning were combined to predict cytomegalovirus infection status. Here is what the overall study found, with its caveats: Most TCR sequences were observed very rarely across donors, whereas some public TCRs were present in many individuals. Cytomegalovirus status was reported to be diagnosed by the classifier with high specificity and sensitivity in both the original and validation cohorts. The authors suggested that the approach could potentially be extended to other disease states and immunological phenotypes. In the study, approximately 160 TCR beta chains were listed as associated with cytomegalovirus. A later analysis lacked HLA typing for the validation cohort, so it scored co-occurrence in that cohort across all 120 repertoires. A later analysis found that TCRs clustered in the first cohort also tended to co-occur in the 95 to 150 validation repertoires, with 94% of cluster scores above 0. A few of the identified cytomegalovirus-associated TCR beta chains were confirmed in vitro to be specific for cytomegalovirus antigens.

On this clone: It has no known antigen specificity. There are no base qualities to consult, and no much larger clone falls within one base.

Donors formed part of the validation cohort, which comprised 120 or so subjects and was distinct from the first cohort of roughly 600 subjects. CDR1 and CDR2 are read off the germline V gene as MGHRA and YSYEKL. Reading from cysteine to phenylalanine, the CDR3 counts 13 amino acids. Only the CDR3 region is kept as DNA, spanning 39 bases read in frame from base 1. Between the V and J ends, shortened by 8 bases and 8 bases respectively, the junction contains 17 bases. Library prep was done by the immunoSEQ multiplex PCR assay. The original methods were these. A statistical classification framework was developed to diagnose cytomegalovirus status using the catalog of TCR beta chain sequences. In TCRdb, the immuneACCESS table is reduced to in-frame sequences with V and J assigned. These tables do not hold every clone; where another copy was compared, an unresolved V gene accounts for under half, and the others remain unexplained. The V and J calls and clone size come from that table; D and trimming were worked out from the DNA. For this sample the table gives approximately 100,000 clones, of which approximately 93% were detected only once. The ten top clones hold about 1.1% of the sample.

This TCR came from a woman between 25 and 40 years old in good health and CMV-seropositive. The chain couples TRBV4-1 to TRBJ2-3; the D gene is perhaps TRBD1, from 7 matching bases. Sequencing was carried out using PBMCs. This receptor carries the CDR3 CASGAGGTGTQYF. The DNA reads TGCGCCAGCGGGGCAGGGGGGACGGGTACGCAGTATTTT.